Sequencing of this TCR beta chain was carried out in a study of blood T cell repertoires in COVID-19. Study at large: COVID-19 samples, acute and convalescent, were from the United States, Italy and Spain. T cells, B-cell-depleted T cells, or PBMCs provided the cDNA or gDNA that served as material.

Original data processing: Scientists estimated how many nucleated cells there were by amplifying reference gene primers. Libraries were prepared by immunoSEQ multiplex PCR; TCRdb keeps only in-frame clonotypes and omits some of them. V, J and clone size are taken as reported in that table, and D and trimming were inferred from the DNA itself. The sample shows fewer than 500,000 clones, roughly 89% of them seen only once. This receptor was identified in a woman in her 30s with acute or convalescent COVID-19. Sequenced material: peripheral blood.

The CDR3 here is CASSLPGDVEQYF. The CDR3 bases are TGTGCCAGCAGTTTGCCAGGGGACGTTGAGCAGTACTTC. The J gene is TRBJ2-7, the V gene TRBV12-3 or TRBV12-4, with D possibly matching TRBD1 (6 bases). Trimming stripped 3 bases from V and 7 bases from J, with 13 bases between. This CDR3 region has 13 residues.